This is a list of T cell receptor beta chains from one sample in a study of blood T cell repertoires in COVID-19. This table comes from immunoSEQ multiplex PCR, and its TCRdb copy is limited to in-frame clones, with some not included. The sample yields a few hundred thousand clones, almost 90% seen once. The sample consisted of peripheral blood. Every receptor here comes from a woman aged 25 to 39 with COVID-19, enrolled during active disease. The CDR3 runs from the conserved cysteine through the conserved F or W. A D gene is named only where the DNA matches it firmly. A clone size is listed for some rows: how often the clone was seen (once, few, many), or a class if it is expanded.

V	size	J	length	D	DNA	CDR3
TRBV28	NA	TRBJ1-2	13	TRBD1	TGTGCCAGCAGTTCCCCGGGACAGAGGTACTACACCTTC	CASSSPGQRYYTF
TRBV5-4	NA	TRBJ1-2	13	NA	TGTGCCAGCAGCTTGGTAGGGGCCGATGGCTACACCTTC	CASSLVGADGYTF
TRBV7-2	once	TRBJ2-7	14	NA	TGTGCCAGCAGCCGGGGGGACAACTCCTACGAGCAGTACTTC	CASSRGDNSYEQYF
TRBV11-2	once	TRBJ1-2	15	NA	TGTGCCAGCAGCTTAGATCGCACAGGGACCTATGGCTACACCTTC	CASSLDRTGTYGYTF
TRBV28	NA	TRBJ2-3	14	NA	TGTGCCAGCAGTTACAGTGGGACAATGGGGACGCAGTATTTT	CASSYSGTMGTQYF
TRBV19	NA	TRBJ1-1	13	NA	TGTGCCAGTAGTCCCCAGGGATATGGGGAAGCTTTCTTT	CASSPQGYGEAFF
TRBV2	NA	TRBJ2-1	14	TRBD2	TGTGCCAGCCTAGCGGCCAGCTCCTACAATGAGCAGTTCTTC	CASLAASSYNEQFF
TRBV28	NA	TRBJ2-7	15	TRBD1	TGTGCCAGCAGGGACGGGACAGCCGCCTCCTACGAGCAGTACTTC	CASRDGTAASYEQYF
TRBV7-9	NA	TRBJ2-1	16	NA	TGTGCCAGCAGCGGGACAGGGACTAGCGCCTACAATGAGCAGTTCTTC	CASSGTGTSAYNEQFF
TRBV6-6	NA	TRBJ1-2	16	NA	TGTGCCAGCAGTCGAACTGTAAACGCACCTAACTATGGCTACACCTTC	CASSRTVNAPNYGYTF
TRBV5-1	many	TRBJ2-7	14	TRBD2	TGCGCCAGCAGGTCAGGGACTAGCGGATACGAGCAGTACTTC	CASRSGTSGYEQYF
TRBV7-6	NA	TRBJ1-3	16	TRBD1	TGTGCCAGCAGTCCAGCGAGGGGGCTGGCTGGAAACACCATATATTTT	CASSPARGLAGNTIYF
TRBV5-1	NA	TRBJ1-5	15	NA	TGCGCCAGCAGCTTAACAGGTCAAAGCAATCAGCCCCAGCATTTT	CASSLTGQSNQPQHF
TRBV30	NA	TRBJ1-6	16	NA	TGTGCCTGGAGTTCCGGAAAGACCGTCCAGGGCTCACCCCTCCACTTT	CAWSSGKTVQGSPLHF
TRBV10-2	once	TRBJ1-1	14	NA	TGCGCCAGCAGTGAGTCAGGCGGCGGCACTGAAGCTTTCTTT	CASSESGGGTEAFF
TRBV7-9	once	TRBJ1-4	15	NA	TGTGCCAGCAGCTTAAAGGACAGCTTTAATGAAAAACTGTTTTTT	CASSLKDSFNEKLFF
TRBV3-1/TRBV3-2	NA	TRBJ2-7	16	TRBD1	TGTGCCAGCAGCCCCCGAGGCGGACAGGCGGTGACCGAGCAGTACTTC	CASSPRGGQAVTEQYF
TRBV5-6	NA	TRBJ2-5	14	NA	TGTGCCAGCAGCTTGGACGGCCAGGGGGGGACCCAGTACTTC	CASSLDGQGGTQYF
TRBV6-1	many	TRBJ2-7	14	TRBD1	TGTGCCAGCAGTGACGGACAGGGGGTATCCGAGCAGTACTTC	CASSDGQGVSEQYF
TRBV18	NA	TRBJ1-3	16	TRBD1	TGTGCCAGCTCACCGGAGGGACAGCTCTCTGGAAACACCATATATTTT	CASSPEGQLSGNTIYF
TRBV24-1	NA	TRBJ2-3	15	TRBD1	TGTGCCACCAGTGACCGGACAGGGGGCACAGATACGCAGTATTTT	CATSDRTGGTDTQYF